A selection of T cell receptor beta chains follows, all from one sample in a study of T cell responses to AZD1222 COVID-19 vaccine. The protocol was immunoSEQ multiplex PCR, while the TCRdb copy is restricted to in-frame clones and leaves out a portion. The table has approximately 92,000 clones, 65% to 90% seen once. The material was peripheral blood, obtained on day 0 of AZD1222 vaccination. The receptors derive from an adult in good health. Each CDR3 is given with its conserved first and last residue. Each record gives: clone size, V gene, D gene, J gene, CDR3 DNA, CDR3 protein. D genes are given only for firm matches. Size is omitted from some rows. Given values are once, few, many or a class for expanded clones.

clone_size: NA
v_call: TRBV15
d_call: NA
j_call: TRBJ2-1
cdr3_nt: TGTGCCACCAGCCTTCCAGACAGCAATGAGCAGTTCTTC
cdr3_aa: CATSLPDSNEQFF

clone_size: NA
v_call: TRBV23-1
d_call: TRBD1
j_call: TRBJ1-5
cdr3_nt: TGCGCCAGCAGGGATATCGACAGGGTCGGCAATCAGCCCCAGCATTTT
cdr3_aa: CASRDIDRVGNQPQHF

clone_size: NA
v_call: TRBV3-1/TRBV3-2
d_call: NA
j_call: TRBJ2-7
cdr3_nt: TGTGCCAGCAGCCAAGCGGCCAGCCGTTACGAGCAGTACTTC
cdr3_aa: CASSQAASRYEQYF

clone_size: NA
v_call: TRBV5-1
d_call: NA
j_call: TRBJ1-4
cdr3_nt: TGCGCCAGCAGCTTGGGGCCAGGGCAGGAAAAACTGTTTTTT
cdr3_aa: CASSLGPGQEKLFF

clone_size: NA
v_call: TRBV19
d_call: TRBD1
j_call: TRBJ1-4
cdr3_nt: TGTGCCAGTAGTACCGGACAGGGGAACATTAATGAAAAACTGTTTTTT
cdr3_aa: CASSTGQGNINEKLFF

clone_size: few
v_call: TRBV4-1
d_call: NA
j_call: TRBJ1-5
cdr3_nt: TGCGCCAGCAGCCTAGGGTCAGGGGGCAATCAGCCCCAGCATTTT
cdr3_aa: CASSLGSGGNQPQHF

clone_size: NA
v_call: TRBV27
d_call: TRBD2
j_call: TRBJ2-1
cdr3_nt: TGTGCCAGCAGGGGACTAGCGGGTATTAATGAGCAGTTCTTC
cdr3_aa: CASRGLAGINEQFF

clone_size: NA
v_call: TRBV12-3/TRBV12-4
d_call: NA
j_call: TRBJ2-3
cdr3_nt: TGTGCCAGCGTTCAAGCGGCACAGTATACGCAGTATTTT
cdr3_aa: CASVQAAQYTQYF

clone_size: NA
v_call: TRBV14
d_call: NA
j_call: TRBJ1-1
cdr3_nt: TGTGCCAGCAGCCAAGATCTGAGGGGGACTGAAGCTTTCTTT
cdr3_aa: CASSQDLRGTEAFF

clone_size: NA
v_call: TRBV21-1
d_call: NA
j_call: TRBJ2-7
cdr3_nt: TGTGCCAGCAATAACAGGGGGGTCCTAATCGAGCAGTACTTC
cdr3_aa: CASNNRGVLIEQYF

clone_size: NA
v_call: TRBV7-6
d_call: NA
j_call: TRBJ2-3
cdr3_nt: TGTGCCAGCAGCCCTGGAGAGGACAGAGATACGCAGTATTTT
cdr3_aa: CASSPGEDRDTQYF

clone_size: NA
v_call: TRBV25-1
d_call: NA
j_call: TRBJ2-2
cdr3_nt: TGTGCCAGCAGTGAATGGCGGGCCGGAGGCGGGGAGCTGTTTTTT
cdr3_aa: CASSEWRAGGGELFF

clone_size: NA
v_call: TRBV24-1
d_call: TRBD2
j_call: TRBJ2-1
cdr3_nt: TGTGCCACCAGTATGGGACTAGCGGGAGGGGTTGAGCAGTTCTTC
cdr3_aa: CATSMGLAGGVEQFF

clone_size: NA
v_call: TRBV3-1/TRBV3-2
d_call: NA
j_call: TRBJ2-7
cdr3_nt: TGTGCCAGCAGCCGAGACTGGTTCGACGAGCAGTACTTC
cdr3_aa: CASSRDWFDEQYF

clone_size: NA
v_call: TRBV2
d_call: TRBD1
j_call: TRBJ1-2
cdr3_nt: TGTGCCAGCAGCGACAGGGGGCGCAACGGGAACTATGGCTACACCTTC
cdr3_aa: CASSDRGRNGNYGYTF

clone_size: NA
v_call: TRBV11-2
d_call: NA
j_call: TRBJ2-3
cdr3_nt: TGTGCCAGCAGCTTAGACCTAGTAGTAGATACGCAGTATTTT
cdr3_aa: CASSLDLVVDTQYF

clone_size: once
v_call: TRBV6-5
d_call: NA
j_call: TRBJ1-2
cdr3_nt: TGTGCCAGCAGTTACTCTCTGGGGGCTAACTATGGCTACACCTTC
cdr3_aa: CASSYSLGANYGYTF

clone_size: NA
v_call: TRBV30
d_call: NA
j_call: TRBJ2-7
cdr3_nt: TGTGCCTGGAGCAGGGTGGACTACGAGCAGTGCTTC
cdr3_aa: CAWSRVDYEQCF

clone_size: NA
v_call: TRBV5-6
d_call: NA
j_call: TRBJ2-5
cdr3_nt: TGTGCCAGCAGCGTCCGGGAGACCCAGTACTTC
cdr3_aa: CASSVRETQYF

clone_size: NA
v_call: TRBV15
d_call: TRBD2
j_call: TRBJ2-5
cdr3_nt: TGTGCCACCAGCAGAGATCGGGGGGGCGGGGAGACCCAGTACTTC
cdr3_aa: CATSRDRGGGETQYF

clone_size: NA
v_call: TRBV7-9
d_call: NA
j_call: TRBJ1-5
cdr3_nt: TGTGCCAGCAGCACCACCGGGAGAGGGGGTCAGCCCCAGCATTTT
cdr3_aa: CASSTTGRGGQPQHF

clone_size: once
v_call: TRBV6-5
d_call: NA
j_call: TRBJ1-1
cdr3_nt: TGTGCCAGCAGTTACTCGAGGGGGGGAGTCGTCACTGAAGCTTTCTTT
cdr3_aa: CASSYSRGGVVTEAFF

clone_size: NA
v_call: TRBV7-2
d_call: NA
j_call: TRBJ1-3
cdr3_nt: TGTGCCAGCAGCTTCCAGCCGGGGGGGACTGGAAACACCATATATTTT
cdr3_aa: CASSFQPGGTGNTIYF

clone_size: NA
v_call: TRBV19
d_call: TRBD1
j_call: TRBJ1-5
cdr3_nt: TGTGCCAGTAGTCCACAGGGGTACACTCAGCCCCAGCATTTT
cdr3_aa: CASSPQGYTQPQHF

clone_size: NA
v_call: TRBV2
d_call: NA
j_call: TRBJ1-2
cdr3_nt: TGTGCCAGCAGAGACACGGGGGGTGGCTATGGCTACACCTTC
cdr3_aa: CASRDTGGGYGYTF

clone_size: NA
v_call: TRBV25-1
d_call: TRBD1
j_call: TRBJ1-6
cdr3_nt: TGTGCCAGCAGGCCAGACAGGGGCCAGAATTCACCCCTCCACTTT
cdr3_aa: CASRPDRGQNSPLHF

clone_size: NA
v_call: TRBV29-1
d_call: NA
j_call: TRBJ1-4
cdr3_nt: TGCAGCGTCCCGGATTTAGCAACTAATGAAAAACTGTTTTTT
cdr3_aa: CSVPDLATNEKLFF

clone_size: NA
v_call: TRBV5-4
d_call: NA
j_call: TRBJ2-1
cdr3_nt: TGTGCCAGCAGCTCGGGACTCCATGGCACTGAGCAGTTCTTC
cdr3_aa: CASSSGLHGTEQFF

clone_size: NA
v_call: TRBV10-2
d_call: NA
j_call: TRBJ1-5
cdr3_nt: TGCGCCAGCAGTGCTTCGGGAGGCAATCAGCCCCAGCATTTT
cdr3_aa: CASSASGGNQPQHF

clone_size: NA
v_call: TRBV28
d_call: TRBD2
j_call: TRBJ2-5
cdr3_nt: TGTGCCAGCGGGCGCGGGAGAACGGAGACCCAGTACTTC
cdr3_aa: CASGRGRTETQYF

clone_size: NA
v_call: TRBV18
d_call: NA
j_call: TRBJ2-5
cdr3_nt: TGTGCCAGCTCACCAAGTGAGCAAGAGACCCAGTACTTC
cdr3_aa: CASSPSEQETQYF

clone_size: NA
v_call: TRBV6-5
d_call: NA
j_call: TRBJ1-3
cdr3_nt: TGTGCCAGCAGTTACGGGACACGATCCTCTGGAAACACCATATATTTT
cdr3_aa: CASSYGTRSSGNTIYF

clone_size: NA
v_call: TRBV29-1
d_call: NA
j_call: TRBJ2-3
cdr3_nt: TGCAGCGTTGTCCACAGTTCCACAGATACGCAGTATTTT
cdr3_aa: CSVVHSSTDTQYF

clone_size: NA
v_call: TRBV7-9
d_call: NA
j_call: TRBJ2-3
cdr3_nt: TGTGCCAGCAGCTCTGGAACAGATACGCAGTATTTT
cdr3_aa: CASSSGTDTQYF

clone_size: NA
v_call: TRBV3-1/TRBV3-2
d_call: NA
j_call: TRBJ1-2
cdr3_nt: TGTGCCAGCAGCCACTCTCCGGGGGGCGACAGTGGCTACACCTTC
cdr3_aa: CASSHSPGGDSGYTF

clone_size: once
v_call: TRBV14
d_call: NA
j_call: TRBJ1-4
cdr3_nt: TGTGCCAGCAGCCTTATCGGGGGGGATAATGAAAAACTGTTTTTT
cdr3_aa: CASSLIGGDNEKLFF

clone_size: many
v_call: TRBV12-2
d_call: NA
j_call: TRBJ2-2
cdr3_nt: TGTGCAAGTCGCTTAGCCCTAGCGGGGGACACCGGGGAGCTGTTTTTT
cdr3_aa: CASRLALAGDTGELFF

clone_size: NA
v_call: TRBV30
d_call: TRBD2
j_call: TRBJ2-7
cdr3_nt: TGTGCCTGGAACCCTAGCGGTCCCTCCTACGAGCAGTACTTC
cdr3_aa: CAWNPSGPSYEQYF

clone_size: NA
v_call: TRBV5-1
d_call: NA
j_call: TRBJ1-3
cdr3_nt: TGCGCCAGCAGCTTGGAGGGCTCTGGAAACACCATATATTTT
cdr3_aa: CASSLEGSGNTIYF

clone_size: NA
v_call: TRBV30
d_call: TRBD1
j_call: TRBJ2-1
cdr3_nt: TGTGCCTGGAGCCTTGGGACAGGGGTTAGGTTCTTC
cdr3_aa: CAWSLGTGVRFF

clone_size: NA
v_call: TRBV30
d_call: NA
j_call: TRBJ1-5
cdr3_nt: TGTGCCTGGAGTGTTGGGGACCCTAGCCAGCCCCAGCATTTT
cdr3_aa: CAWSVGDPSQPQHF

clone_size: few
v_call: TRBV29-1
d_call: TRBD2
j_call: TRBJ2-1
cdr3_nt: TGCAGCGTAGGGACTAGCGGGAGGAGCAACAATGAGCAGTTCTTC
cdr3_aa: CSVGTSGRSNNEQFF

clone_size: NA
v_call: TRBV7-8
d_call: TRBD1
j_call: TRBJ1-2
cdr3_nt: TGTGCCAGCAGCCGGAACAGGGGAGGCGGCTACACCTTC
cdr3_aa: CASSRNRGGGYTF

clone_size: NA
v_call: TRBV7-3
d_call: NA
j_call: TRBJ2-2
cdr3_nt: TGTGCCAGCAGCTCCCGAGGAACTAGAGAGGCCGGGGAGCTGTTTTTT
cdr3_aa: CASSSRGTREAGELFF

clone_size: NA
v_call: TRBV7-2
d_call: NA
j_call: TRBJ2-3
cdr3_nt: TGTGCCAGCAGCTTAGCGAGGAATACAGATACGCAGTATTTT
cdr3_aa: CASSLARNTDTQYF

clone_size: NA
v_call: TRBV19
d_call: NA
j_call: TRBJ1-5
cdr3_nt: TGTGCCAGTAGTATAGAGGCGGGAAATCAGCCCCAGCATTTT
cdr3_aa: CASSIEAGNQPQHF

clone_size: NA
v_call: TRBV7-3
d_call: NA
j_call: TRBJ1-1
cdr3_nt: TGTGCCAGCAGCAACGGCATGAACACTGAAGCTTTCTTT
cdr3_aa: CASSNGMNTEAFF

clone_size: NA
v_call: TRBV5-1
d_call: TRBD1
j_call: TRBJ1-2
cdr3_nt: TGCGCCAGCAGCTTGGACAGGGGCGACTATGGCTACACCTTC
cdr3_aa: CASSLDRGDYGYTF

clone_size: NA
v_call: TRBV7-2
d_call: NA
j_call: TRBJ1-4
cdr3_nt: TGTGCCAGCAGCCAACAAACAGACTTAGGAGAAAAACTGTTTTTT
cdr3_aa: CASSQQTDLGEKLFF

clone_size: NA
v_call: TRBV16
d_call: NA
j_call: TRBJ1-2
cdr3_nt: TGTGCCAGCAGCCAACAAGATAGGGCTCGGTATGGCTACACCTTC
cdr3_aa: CASSQQDRARYGYTF

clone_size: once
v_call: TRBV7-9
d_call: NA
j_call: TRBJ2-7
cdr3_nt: TGTGCCAGCAGCCCAGGGTACGAGCAGTACTTC
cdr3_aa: CASSPGYEQYF

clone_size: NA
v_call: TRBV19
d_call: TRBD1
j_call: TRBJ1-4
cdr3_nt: TGTGCCAGTAGTCCGCTGGGGGACAGGGAAAAACTGTTTTTT
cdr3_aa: CASSPLGDREKLFF

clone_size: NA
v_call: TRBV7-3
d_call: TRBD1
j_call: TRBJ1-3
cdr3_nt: TGTGCCAGCAGCCGGGACAGTAGCTCTGGAAACACCATATATTTT
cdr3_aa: CASSRDSSSGNTIYF

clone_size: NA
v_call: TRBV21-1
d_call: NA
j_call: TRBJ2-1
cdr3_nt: TGTGCCAGCAGCAAAGAGCCTAGCGCCAGCGGGGAGCAGTTCTTC
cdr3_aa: CASSKEPSASGEQFF

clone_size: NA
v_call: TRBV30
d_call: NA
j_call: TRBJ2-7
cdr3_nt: TGTGCCTGGAGTTTAGGACCCACCTACGAGCAGTACTTC
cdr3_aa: CAWSLGPTYEQYF

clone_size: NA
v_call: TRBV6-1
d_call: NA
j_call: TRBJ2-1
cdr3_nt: TGTGCCAGCAGTGAAAGGGCGTACGTGGGGGCCGAATACAATGAGCAGTTCTTC
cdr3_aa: CASSERAYVGAEYNEQFF

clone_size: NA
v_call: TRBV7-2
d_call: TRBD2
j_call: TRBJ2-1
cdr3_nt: TGTGCCAGCAGCTTACTAGCGGCTTCCTACAATGAGCAGTTCTTC
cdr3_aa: CASSLLAASYNEQFF

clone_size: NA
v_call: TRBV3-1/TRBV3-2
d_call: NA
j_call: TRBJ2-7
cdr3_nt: TGTGCCAGCAGCTACTTAGGGGCAGCCGGGCAGTACTTC
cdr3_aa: CASSYLGAAGQYF

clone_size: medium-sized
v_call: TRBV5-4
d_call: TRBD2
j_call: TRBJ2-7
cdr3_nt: TGTGCCAGCAGCCCTCGGACTAGCGGGGCCCCCGAGCAGTACTTC
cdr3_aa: CASSPRTSGAPEQYF